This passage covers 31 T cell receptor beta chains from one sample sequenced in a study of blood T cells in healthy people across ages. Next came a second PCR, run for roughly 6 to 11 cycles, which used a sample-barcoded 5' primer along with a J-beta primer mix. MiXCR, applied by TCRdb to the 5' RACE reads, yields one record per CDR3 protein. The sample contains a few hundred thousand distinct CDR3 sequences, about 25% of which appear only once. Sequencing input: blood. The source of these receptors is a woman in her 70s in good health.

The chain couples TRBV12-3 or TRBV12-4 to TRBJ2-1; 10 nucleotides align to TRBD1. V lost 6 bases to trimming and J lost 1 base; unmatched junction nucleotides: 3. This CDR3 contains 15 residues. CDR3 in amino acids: CASSRTGGSYNEQFF. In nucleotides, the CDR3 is TGTGCCAGCAGCAGGACAGGGGGGTCCTACAATGAGCAGTTCTTC.

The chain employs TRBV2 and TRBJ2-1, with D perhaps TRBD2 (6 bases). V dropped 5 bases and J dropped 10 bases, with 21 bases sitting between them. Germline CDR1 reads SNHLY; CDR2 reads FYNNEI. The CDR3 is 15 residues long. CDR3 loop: CASSLLASPTREQFF. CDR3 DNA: TGTGCCAGCAGTTTACTAGCTTCTCCTACGAGGGAGCAGTTCTTC.

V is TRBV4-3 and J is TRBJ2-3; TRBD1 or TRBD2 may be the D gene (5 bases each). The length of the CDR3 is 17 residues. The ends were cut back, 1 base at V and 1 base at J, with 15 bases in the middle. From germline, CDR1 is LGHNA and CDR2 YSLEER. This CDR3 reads CASSQGIGTLGTDTQYF. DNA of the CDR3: TGCGCCAGCAGCCAAGGAATAGGGACCCTCGGCACAGATACGCAGTATTTT.

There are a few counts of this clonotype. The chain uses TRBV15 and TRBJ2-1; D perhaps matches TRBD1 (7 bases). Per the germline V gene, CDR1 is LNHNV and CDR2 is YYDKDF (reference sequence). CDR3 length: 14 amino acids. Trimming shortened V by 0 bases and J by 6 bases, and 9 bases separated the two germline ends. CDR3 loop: CATSRDQGGNEQFF. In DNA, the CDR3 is TGTGCCACCAGCAGAGACCAGGGGGGCAATGAGCAGTTCTTC.

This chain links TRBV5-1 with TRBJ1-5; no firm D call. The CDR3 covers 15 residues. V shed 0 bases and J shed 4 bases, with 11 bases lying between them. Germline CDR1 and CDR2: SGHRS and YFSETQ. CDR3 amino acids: CASSLVGGRNQPQHF. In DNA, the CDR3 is TGCGCCAGCAGCTTGGTAGGTGGAAGGAATCAGCCCCAGCATTTT.

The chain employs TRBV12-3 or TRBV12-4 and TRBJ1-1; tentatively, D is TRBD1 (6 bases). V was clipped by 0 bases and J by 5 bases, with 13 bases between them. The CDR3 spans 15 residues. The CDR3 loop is CASSLAGALGTEAFF. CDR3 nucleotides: TGTGCCAGCAGTTTAGCGGGGGCTCTCGGAACTGAAGCTTTCTTT.

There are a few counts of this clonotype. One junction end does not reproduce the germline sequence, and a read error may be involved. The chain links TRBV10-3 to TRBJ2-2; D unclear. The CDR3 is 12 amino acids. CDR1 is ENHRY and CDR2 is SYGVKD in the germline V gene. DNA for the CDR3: TGTGCCGTCAGTGAGTTCACCGGGGAGCTGTTTTTT. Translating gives CAVSEFTGELFF.

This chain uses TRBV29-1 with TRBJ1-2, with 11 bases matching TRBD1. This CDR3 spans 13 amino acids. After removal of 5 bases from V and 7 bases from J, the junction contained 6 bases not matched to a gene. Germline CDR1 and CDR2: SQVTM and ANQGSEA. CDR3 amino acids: CSVRTGGDGGYTF. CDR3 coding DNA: TGCAGCGTTCGGACAGGGGGCGACGGTGGCTACACCTTC. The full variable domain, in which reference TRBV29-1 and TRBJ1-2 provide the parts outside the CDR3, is SAVISQKPSRDICQRGTSLTIQCQVDSQVTMMFWYRQQPGQSLTLIATANQGSEATYESGFVIDKFPISRPNLTFSTLTVSNMSPEDSSIYLCSVRTGGDGGYTFGSGTRLTVV.

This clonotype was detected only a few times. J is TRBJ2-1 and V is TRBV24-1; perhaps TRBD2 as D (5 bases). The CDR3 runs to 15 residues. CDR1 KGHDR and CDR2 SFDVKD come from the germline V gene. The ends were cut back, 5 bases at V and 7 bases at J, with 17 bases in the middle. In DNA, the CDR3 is TGTGCCACCAGTGGAAGTAGTCTAGCTGGAAATGAGCAGTTCTTC. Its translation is CATSGSSLAGNEQFF.

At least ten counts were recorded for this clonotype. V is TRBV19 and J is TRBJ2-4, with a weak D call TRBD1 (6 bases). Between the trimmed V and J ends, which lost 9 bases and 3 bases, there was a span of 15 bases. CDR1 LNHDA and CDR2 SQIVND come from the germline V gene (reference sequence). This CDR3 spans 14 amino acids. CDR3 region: CASQGQVLKNIQYF. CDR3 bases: TGTGCCAGCCAGGGACAAGTCCTCAAAAACATTCAGTACTTC.

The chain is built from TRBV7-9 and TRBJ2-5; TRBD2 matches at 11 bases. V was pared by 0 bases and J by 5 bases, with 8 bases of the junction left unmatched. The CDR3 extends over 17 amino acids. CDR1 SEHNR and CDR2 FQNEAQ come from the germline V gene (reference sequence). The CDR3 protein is CASSLARLAGGAETQYF. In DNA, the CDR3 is TGTGCCAGCAGCTTAGCCCGTCTAGCGGGGGGCGCGGAGACCCAGTACTTC.

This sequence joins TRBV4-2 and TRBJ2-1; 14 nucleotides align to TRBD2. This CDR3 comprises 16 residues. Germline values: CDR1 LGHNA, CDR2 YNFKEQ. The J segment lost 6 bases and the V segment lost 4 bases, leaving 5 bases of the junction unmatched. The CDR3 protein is CASSRLAGGPGNEQFF. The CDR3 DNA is TGTGCCAGCAGCCGACTAGCGGGGGGGCCGGGCAATGAGCAGTTCTTC.

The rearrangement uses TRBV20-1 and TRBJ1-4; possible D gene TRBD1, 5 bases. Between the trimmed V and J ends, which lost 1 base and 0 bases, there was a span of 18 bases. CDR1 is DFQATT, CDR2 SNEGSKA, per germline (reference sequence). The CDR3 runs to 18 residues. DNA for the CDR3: TGCAGTGCTAGAGGGGGCAGGTCAACGTTAGCAACTAATGAAAAACTGTTTTTT. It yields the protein CSARGGRSTLATNEKLFF.

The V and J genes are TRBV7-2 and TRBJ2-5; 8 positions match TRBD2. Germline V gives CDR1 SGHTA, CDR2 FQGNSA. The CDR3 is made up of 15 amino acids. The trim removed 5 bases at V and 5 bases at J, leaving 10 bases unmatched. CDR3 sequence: CASSNRRGAGETQYF. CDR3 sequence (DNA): TGTGCCAGCAGCAATAGGCGGGGGGCAGGGGAGACCCAGTACTTC.

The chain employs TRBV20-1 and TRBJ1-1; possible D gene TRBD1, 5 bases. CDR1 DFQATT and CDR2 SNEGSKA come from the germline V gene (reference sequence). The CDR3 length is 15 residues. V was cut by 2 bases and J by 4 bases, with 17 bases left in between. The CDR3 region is CSARTLDKGGTEAFF. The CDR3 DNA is TGCAGTGCTAGAACCCTGGACAAGGGAGGCACTGAAGCTTTCTTT.

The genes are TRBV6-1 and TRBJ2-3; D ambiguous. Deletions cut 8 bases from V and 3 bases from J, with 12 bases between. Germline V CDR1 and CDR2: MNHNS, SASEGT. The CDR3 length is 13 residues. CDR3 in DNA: TGTGCCAGCGGCGATTTAGAAACAGATACGCAGTATTTT. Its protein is CASGDLETDTQYF.

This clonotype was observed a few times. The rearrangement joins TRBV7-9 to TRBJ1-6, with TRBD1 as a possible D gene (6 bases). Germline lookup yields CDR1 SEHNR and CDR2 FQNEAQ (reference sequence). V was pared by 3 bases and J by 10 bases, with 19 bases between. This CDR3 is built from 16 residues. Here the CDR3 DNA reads TGTGCCAGCAGCTTGTCGGACAGCATAGGGAAATCACCCCTCCACTTT. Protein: CASSLSDSIGKSPLHF. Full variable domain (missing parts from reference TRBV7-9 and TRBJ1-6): DTGVSQNPRHKITKRGQNVTFRCDPISEHNRLYWYRQTLGQGPEFLTYFQNEAQLEKSRLLSDRFSAERPKGSFSTLEIQRTEQGDSAMYLCASSLSDSIGKSPLHFGNGTRLTVT.

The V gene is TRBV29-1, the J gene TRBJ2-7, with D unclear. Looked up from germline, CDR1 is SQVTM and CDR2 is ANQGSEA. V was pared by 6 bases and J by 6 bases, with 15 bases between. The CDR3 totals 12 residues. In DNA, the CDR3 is TGCAGCGTCGCCCTAGGAGTCTGCGAGCAGTACTTC. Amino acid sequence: CSVALGVCEQYF.

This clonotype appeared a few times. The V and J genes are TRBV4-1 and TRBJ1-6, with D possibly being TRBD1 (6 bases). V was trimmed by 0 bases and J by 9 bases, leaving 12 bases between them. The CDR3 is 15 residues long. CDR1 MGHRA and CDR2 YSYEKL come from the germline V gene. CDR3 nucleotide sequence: TGCGCCAGCAGCCAAGATACAGGGATCGCTTCACCCCTCCACTTT. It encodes CASSQDTGIASPLHF.

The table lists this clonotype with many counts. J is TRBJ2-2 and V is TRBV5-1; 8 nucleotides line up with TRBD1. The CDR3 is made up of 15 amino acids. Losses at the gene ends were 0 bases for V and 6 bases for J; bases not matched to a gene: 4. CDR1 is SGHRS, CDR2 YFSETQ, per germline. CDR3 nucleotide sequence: TGCGCCAGCAGCTTGGCCTGGACAGGGTCCGGGGAGCTGTTTTTT. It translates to CASSLAWTGSGELFF.

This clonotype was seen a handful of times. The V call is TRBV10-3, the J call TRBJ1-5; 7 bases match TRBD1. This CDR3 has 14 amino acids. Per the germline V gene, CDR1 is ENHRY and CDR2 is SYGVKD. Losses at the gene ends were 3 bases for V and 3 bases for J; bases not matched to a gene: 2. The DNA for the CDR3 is TGTGCCATCAGTGACAGGGGGGTCAATCAGCCCCAGCATTTT. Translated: CAISDRGVNQPQHF.

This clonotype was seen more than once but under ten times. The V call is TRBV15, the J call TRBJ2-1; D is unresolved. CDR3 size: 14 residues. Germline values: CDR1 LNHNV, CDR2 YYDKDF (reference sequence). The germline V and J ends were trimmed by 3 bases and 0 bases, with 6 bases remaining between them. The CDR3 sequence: CATSRASSYNEQFF. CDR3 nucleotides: TGTGCCACCAGCAGGGCTAGCTCCTACAATGAGCAGTTCTTC.

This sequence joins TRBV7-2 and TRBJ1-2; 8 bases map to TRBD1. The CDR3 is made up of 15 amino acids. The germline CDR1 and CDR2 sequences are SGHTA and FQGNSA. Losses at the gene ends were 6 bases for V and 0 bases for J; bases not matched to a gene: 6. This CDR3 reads CASSLGQASNYGYTF. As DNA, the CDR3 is TGTGCCAGCAGTTTGGGACAGGCCTCTAACTATGGCTACACCTTC.

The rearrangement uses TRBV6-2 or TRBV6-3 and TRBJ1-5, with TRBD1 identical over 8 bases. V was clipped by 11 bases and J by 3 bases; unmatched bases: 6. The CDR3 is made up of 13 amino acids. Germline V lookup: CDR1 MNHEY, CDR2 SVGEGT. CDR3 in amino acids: CACRDRSNQPQHF. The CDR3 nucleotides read TGTGCCTGCCGGGACAGGTCCAATCAGCCCCAGCATTTT.

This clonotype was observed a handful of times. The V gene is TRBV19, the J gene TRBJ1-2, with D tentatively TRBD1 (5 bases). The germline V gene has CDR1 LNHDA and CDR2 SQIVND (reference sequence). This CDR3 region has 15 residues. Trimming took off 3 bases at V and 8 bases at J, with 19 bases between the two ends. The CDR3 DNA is TGTGCCAGTAGTATCCAGGATTTCGGGGGACCCGGCTACACCTTC. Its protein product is CASSIQDFGGPGYTF. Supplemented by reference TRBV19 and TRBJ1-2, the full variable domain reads DGGITQSPKYLFRKEGQNVTLSCEQNLNHDAMYWYRQDPGQGLRLIYYSQIVNDFQKGDIAEGYSVSREKKESFPLTVTSAQKNPTAFYLCASSIQDFGGPGYTFGSGTRLTVV.

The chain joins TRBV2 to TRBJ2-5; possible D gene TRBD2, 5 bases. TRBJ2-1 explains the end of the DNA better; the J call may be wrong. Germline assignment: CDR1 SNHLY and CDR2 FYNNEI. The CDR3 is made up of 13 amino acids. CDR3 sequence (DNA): TGTGCCAGCAAAGAGGGCAATATCAATGAGCAGTTCTTC. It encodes CASKEGNINEQFF.

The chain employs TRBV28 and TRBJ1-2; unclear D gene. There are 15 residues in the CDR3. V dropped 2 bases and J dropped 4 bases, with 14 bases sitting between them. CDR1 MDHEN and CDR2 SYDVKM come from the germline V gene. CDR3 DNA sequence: TGTGCCAGCAGTTTAGCCTATACCGAGGGCTATGGCTACACCTTC. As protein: CASSLAYTEGYGYTF.

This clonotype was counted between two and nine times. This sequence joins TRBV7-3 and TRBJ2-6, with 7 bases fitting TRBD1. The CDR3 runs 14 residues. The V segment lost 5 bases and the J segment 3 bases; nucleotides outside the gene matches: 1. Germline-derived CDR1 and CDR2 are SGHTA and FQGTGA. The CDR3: CASSPGGGANVLTF. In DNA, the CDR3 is TGTGCCAGCAGCCCAGGGGGTGGGGCCAACGTCCTGACTTTC.

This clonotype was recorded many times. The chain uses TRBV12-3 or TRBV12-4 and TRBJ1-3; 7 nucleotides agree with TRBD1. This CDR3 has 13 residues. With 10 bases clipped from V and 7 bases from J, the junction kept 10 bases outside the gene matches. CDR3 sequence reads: CATRNGGGNTIYF. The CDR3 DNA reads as TGTGCCACCCGGAACGGAGGGGGCAACACCATATATTTT.

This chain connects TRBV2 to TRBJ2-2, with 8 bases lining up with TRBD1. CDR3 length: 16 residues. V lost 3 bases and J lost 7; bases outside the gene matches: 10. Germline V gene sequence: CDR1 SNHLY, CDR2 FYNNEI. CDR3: CASSDPGTGGRGELFF. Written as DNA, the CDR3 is TGTGCCAGCAGTGATCCCGGGACAGGCGGACGCGGGGAGCTGTTTTTT.

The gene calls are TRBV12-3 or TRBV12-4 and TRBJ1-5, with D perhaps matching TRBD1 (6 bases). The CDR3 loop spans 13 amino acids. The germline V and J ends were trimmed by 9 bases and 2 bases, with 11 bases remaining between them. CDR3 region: CASTGSGNQPQHF. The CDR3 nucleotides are TGTGCCAGTACAGGGAGCGGCAATCAGCCCCAGCATTTT.